Below are 22 T cell receptor beta chains sequenced from a single sample in a study of CD8+CD57+ T cells in acquired aplastic anemia. The template used for profiling TCR beta VDJ and CDR3 was genomic DNA. TCRdb reprocessed the reads via MiXCR and lists one record per CDR3 protein. The sample includes about 200,000 distinct CDR3 sequences, approximately 60% of them seen just once. The patients chosen for sequencing had shown expansion of CD8+CD57+ cells (detected by flow cytometry). Material for sequencing was sorted CD4+, CD8+, or CD8+CD57+ T cells (not recorded which) from PBMCs. These receptors all come from a human donor with aplastic anemia.

This sequence joins TRBV10-3 and TRBJ2-1, with 15 bases identical to TRBD2. The ends lost 3 bases at V and 10 bases at J; junction bases unmatched: 4. The CDR3 loop spans 15 amino acids. Germline CDR1 is ENHRY and CDR2 is SYGVKD. The CDR3 sequence is CAISDRTSGGAEQFF. Here the CDR3 DNA reads TGTGCCATCAGTGACCGGACTAGCGGGGGGGCGGAGCAGTTCTTC.

V gene TRBV12-3 or TRBV12-4 combines with J gene TRBJ2-7, with 10 bases fitting TRBD1. There are 15 residues in the CDR3. The trim removed 5 bases at V and 4 bases at J, leaving 8 bases unmatched. In DNA form, the CDR3 reads TGTGCCAGCAGTGCCCCCGGGACAGGGGTATACGAGCAGTACTTC. Its protein product is CASSAPGTGVYEQYF.

Concerning this clonotype: The junction shows a germline mismatch at one end, possibly a read error. This chain links TRBV4-1 with TRBJ2-6; TRBD2 aligns across 8 bases. Germline CDR1 MGHRA, CDR2 YSYEKL. The CDR3 has 13 amino acids. The CDR3 loop is CASSLGGGNVLTF. The CDR3 nucleotides read TGCGCCAGCAGCCTCGGGGGGGGCAACGTCCTGACTTTC.

This clonotype came up once. Its ends do not fully match the called genes, so a read error is possible. CDR3 amino acids: CASGQQGAGVTEALF. CDR3 DNA sequence: TGCGCCAGCGGCCAACAGGGGGCAGGTGTCACTGAAGCTTTATTT. The rearrangement uses TRBV5-1 and TRBJ1-1; 9 bases line up with TRBD1. CDR1 and CDR2 (germline): SGHRS, YFSETQ. The CDR3 length is 15 residues.

As concerns this clonotype: Germline and junction disagree at one end, which may indicate a read error. The CDR3 here is CASSPTNTGAFF. Here the CDR3 DNA reads TGTGCCAGCAGCCCGACGAACACTGGAGCTTTCTTT. This sequence joins TRBV9 and TRBJ1-1; D call uncertain. The germline V gene encodes CDR1 SGDLS and CDR2 YYNGEE. This CDR3 spans 12 amino acids.

This clonotype was counted a few times. The gene calls are TRBV10-3 and TRBJ1-1, with D unclear. CDR3 length: 11 amino acids. Deletions cut 6 bases from V and 7 bases from J, with 9 bases between. Germline CDR1 is ENHRY and CDR2 is SYGVKD. The CDR3 is CAIRQYGEAFF. The CDR3 nucleotides read TGTGCCATCAGGCAGTACGGTGAAGCTTTCTTT.

The V and J genes are TRBV9 and TRBJ2-7, with D maybe TRBD2 (6 bases). Germline V gene sequence: CDR1 SGDLS, CDR2 YYNGEE. Trimming shortened V by 0 bases and J by 7 bases, and 17 bases separated the two germline ends. CDR3 length equals 15 residues. The CDR3 loop is CASSVDGGDWGEQYF. CDR3 bases: TGTGCCAGCAGCGTAGATGGCGGGGACTGGGGGGAGCAGTACTTC.

This clonotype has only a few counts. The chain uses TRBV20-1 and TRBJ2-2, with 13 bases lining up with TRBD2. CDR1 is DFQATT, CDR2 SNEGSKA, per germline (reference sequence). CDR3 length: 16 amino acids. V shed 0 bases and J 7 bases; nucleotides not matched to a gene: 5. The chain's CDR3 is CSARDGTSGDVGELFF. As DNA, the CDR3 is TGCAGTGCTAGAGATGGGACTAGCGGGGATGTCGGGGAGCTGTTTTTT.

There are many counts of this clonotype. V and J are TRBV20-1 and TRBJ2-7, with a weak D call TRBD1 (6 bases). The germline gives CDR1 DFQATT, CDR2 SNEGSKA (reference sequence). This CDR3 is built from 14 residues. V was cut by 0 bases and J by 2 bases, with 11 bases left in between. The CDR3 nucleotides read TGCAGTGCTAGAGACCGGGACAAACCCTACGAGCAGTACTTC. This codes for CSARDRDKPYEQYF.

The CDR3: CASGVDSSYEQYV. The CDR3 nucleotides are TGTGCCAGCGGCGTCGATAGCTCCTACGAGCAGTACGTC. The chain combines TRBV9 with TRBJ2-7; no reliable D call. Germline V lookup: CDR1 SGDLS, CDR2 YYNGEE. CDR3 size: 13 residues.

A remark on this clonotype: The junction shows a germline mismatch at one end, possibly a read error. The chain carries TRBV5-6 and TRBJ2-2, with 8 bases that match TRBD2. Looked up from germline, CDR1 is SGHDT and CDR2 is YYEEEE. CDR3 length equals 14 residues. The CDR3 nucleotides are TGTGCTAGCAGCTCGGGGGGGCCCACCGGGGAGCTGTTTTTT. Residues: CASSSGGPTGELFF. Supplemented by reference TRBV5-6 and TRBJ2-2, the full variable domain reads DAGVTQSPTHLIKTRGQQVTLRCSPKSGHDTVSWYQQALGQGPQFIFQYYEEEERQRGNFPDRFSGHQFPNYSSELNVNALLLGDSALYLCASSSGGPTGELFFGEGSRLTVL.

The chain links TRBV6-5 to TRBJ1-1; D is possibly TRBD1 (6 bases). Germline lookup yields CDR1 MNHEY and CDR2 SVGAGI. Trimming removed 5 bases from V and 6 bases from J, with 19 bases in between. The CDR3 runs 15 residues. CDR3 coding DNA: TGTGCCAGCAGTCGAATTCTATCGAGGGGGGCTGAAGCTTTCTTT. Protein sequence: CASSRILSRGAEAFF.

The count of this clonotype is one. One end of the junction does not line up with germline, which may come from a read error. The V gene is TRBV11-3, the J gene TRBJ1-5; 9 bases align to TRBD1. The CDR3 is 12 amino acids. CDR1 SGHNT and CDR2 YENEEA come from the germline V gene. CDR3 in DNA: TGTGCCAGCAGCCTAGGGGGACAGGGCATGAATTTT. Protein sequence: CASSLGGQGMNF.

The V call is TRBV20-1, the J call TRBJ1-2; D possibly corresponds to TRBD1 (5 bases). The germline gives CDR1 DFQATT, CDR2 SNEGSKA (reference sequence). The ends were cut back, 1 base at V and 7 bases at J, with 16 bases in the middle. The length of the CDR3 is 14 residues. The CDR3 region is CSARATRGVGGYTF. The CDR3 nucleotides are TGCAGTGCTAGAGCTACCCGGGGCGTCGGTGGCTACACCTTC.

The chain couples TRBV25-1 to TRBJ2-5; weak D call: TRBD1 (6 bases). Between the trimmed V and J ends, which lost 7 bases and 5 bases, there was a span of 23 bases. Per the germline V gene, CDR1 is MGHDK and CDR2 is SYGVNS. The CDR3 loop spans 16 amino acids. CDR3: CASKSPPGVTDETQYF. CDR3 nucleotides: TGTGCCAGCAAGTCTCCCCCAGGGGTTACCGACGAGACCCAGTACTTC.

V usage is TRBV20-1 and J usage is TRBJ1-1; no definite D call. Germline V gene sequence: CDR1 DFQATT, CDR2 SNEGSKA (reference sequence). The CDR3 loop spans 17 amino acids. The V end lost 1 base, the J end lost 1 base, and 19 bases lay between the germline ends. The CDR3: CSARVPFPALPNTEAFF. CDR3 DNA: TGCAGTGCTAGAGTCCCTTTTCCTGCCCTACCGAACACTGAAGCTTTCTTT.

This clonotype has at least ten counts. The rearrangement uses TRBV9 and TRBJ2-1; D remains ambiguous. The CDR3 sequence is 14 residues long. Germline CDR1 SGDLS, CDR2 YYNGEE. V gave up 4 bases and J gave up 9 bases, with 17 bases separating them. CDR3 loop: CASSPGVGIGEQFF. CDR3 bases: TGTGCCAGCAGCCCTGGGGTAGGGATCGGTGAGCAGTTCTTC.

On this clonotype: This clone may be a read error of a much larger clone one base away. The chain employs TRBV6-1 and TRBJ2-7, with D possibly being TRBD1 (7 bases). CDR3 length equals 15 residues. Germline V gives CDR1 MNHNS, CDR2 SASEGT. V dropped 2 bases and J dropped 2 bases, with 13 bases sitting between them. The CDR3 protein is CASSETSRGAYEQYF. CDR3 in DNA: TGTGCCAGCAGTGAAACTAGCAGGGGGGCCTACGAGCAGTACTTC.

The chain couples TRBV24-1 to TRBJ2-1, with TRBD1 as a possible D gene (6 bases). The CDR3 has 13 amino acids. Per germline, CDR1 KGHDR and CDR2 SFDVKD. V lost 2 bases to trimming and J lost 7 bases, with 8 bases between them. CDR3 nucleotides: TGTGCCACCAGTGATTCGGGACAAAATGAGCAGTTCTTC. Translating it yields CATSDSGQNEQFF.

This clonotype was seen a few times. The CDR3 loop reads CASSNSQGWAFF. The CDR3 region has the DNA TGTGCCAGCAGTAACAGTCAGGGGTGGGCTTTCTTT. This chain uses TRBV27 with TRBJ1-1, with D perhaps TRBD1 (6 bases). This CDR3 comprises 12 residues. Germline CDR1 MNHEY, CDR2 SMNVEV (reference sequence). V was trimmed by 5 bases and J by 11 bases, leaving 15 bases between them.

V is TRBV27 and J is TRBJ1-2, with TRBD1 identical over 11 bases. CDR3 length: 14 residues. CDR1 and CDR2 from the germline V gene are MNHEY and SMNVEV (reference sequence). V lost 3 bases and J lost 8; bases outside the gene matches: 5. CDR3 nucleotide sequence: TGTGCCAGCAGTTTCCCCGGGACAGGGGGAGGCTACACCTTC. This codes for CASSFPGTGGGYTF.

This clonotype showed up many times. The chain employs TRBV25-1 and TRBJ2-2; no definite D call. The V end lost 1 base, the J end lost 7 bases, and 4 bases lay between the germline ends. The CDR3 loop spans 12 amino acids. Germline-derived CDR1 and CDR2 are MGHDK and SYGVNS. CDR3 in amino acids: CASSESVGELFF. The CDR3 coding sequence is TGTGCCAGCAGTGAATCGGTCGGGGAGCTGTTTTTT.